This record covers a single TCR beta chain. The data belong to a study of Tregs in tolerant kidney transplant recipients. The nonmyeloablative bone marrow transplants came from related graft donors, with transient mixed chimerism. Clones were sequenced by immunoSEQ multiplex PCR, and TCRdb holds only the in-frame ones, with some missing. The sample has roughly 86,000 clones, approximately 93% seen once. This clonotype originated in a human patient who received a combined kidney and bone marrow transplant. Some of the T cells might come from the graft donor. Sequencing used CD4+ T cells from blood (PBMCs), obtained 12 months after the transplant.

The CDR3 protein is CASSLVWTSGEQFF. The CDR3 DNA sequence: TGTGCCAGCAGCTTAGTATGGACTAGCGGTGAGCAGTTCTTC. This rearrangement joins TRBV7-2 to TRBJ2-1; 10 bases match TRBD2. With V trimmed by 1 base and J by 9 bases, 3 bases remained unmatched. Germline loops: CDR1 SGHTA, CDR2 FQGNSA. The CDR3 contains 14 residues. Full variable domain (rest looked up from reference TRBV7-2 and TRBJ2-1): GAGVSQSPSNKVTEKGKDVELRCDPISGHTALYWYRQSLGQGLEFLIYFQGNSAPDKSGLPSDRFSAERTGGSVSTLTIQRTQQEDSAVYLCASSLVWTSGEQFFGPGTRLTVL.